A selection of T cell receptor beta chains follows, all from one sample in a study of blood T cells in healthy people across ages. Via MiXCR, TCRdb re-called the 5' RACE reads, giving one row per CDR3 protein. The sample carries roughly 800,000 distinct CDR3 sequences, about 53% recorded once. The sample comprised blood. The receptors originated from a man at least 80 years old in good health. CDR3s include the opening cysteine and the closing phenylalanine or tryptophan. D genes are given only for firm matches. Clone size, where shown, is once, few, many, or a class for clones that have expanded.

j_gene | v_gene | abundance | d_gene | CDR3nt | CDR3aa
TRBJ2-1 | TRBV6-1 | NA | TRBD2 | TGTGCCAGCAGGACTAGCGCCACCCAGGACTACAATGAGCAGTTCTTC | CASRTSATQDYNEQFF
TRBJ2-7 | TRBV5-5 | NA | NA | TGTGCCAGCAGCTTGGCAGGGAACCCCTACGAGCAGTACTTC | CASSLAGNPYEQYF
TRBJ1-2 | TRBV27 | NA | TRBD1 | TGTGCCAGCAGTCTAAGGACAGGGGCAGGCTATGGCTACACCTTC | CASSLRTGAGYGYTF
TRBJ2-7 | TRBV6-5 | NA | TRBD2 | TGTGCCAGCAGTTACTCGACTCGCAGCGGGAGTTACGAGCAGTACTTC | CASSYSTRSGSYEQYF
TRBJ2-3 | TRBV10-3 | NA | NA | TGTGCCATCAGGACCGACAGCACAGATACGCAGTATTTT | CAIRTDSTDTQYF
TRBJ2-3 | TRBV4-2 | NA | NA | TGTGCCAGCAGCCAAGGGGGGGCAGTAAGTTCTTCTAGCACAGATACGCAGTATTTT | CASSQGGAVSSSSTDTQYF
TRBJ2-6 | TRBV7-9 | NA | NA | TGTGCCAGCAGCTCGCCGGGACTTTCTGGGGCCAACGTCCTGACTTTC | CASSSPGLSGANVLTF
TRBJ1-2 | TRBV20-1 | NA | TRBD1 | TGCAGTGCTAGAGCGCTTGAGGGACAGGGGGCGCGAGGCTACACCTTC | CSARALEGQGARGYTF
TRBJ1-1 | TRBV5-1 | many | TRBD1 | TGCGCCAGCAGCGTACAACAGGGGGCAGGGGCTTTCTTT | CASSVQQGAGAFF
TRBJ2-5 | TRBV7-9 | many | NA | TGTGCCAGCAGCCCCCGGGGACAAGAGACCCAGTACTTC | CASSPRGQETQYF
TRBJ1-1 | TRBV7-2 | many | TRBD1 | TGTGCCAGCAGCCAAAGACAGGGTAGTAACACTGAAGCTTTCTTT | CASSQRQGSNTEAFF
TRBJ2-5 | TRBV29-1 | many | TRBD1 | TGCAGCGTCGCACAGGGGGAAGAGACCCAGTACTTC | CSVAQGEETQYF
TRBJ2-5 | TRBV7-8 | NA | NA | TGTGCCAGCCAGGGCAATGAGCAGTACTTC | CASQGNEQYF
TRBJ2-5 | TRBV2 | NA | TRBD1 | TGTGCCACGCCGGGACAGGGGGCGCAGAGAGAGACCCAGTACTTC | CATPGQGAQRETQYF
TRBJ2-3 | TRBV12-3/TRBV12-4 | few | TRBD2 | TGTGCCAGCAGCCCCCGGACTAGCGGATTTCTCAGATACGCGTATTTT | CASSPRTSGFLRYAYF
TRBJ2-7 | TRBV2 | few | NA | TGTGCCAGCAGGAGGATTTCCTACGAGCAGTACTTC | CASRRISYEQYF